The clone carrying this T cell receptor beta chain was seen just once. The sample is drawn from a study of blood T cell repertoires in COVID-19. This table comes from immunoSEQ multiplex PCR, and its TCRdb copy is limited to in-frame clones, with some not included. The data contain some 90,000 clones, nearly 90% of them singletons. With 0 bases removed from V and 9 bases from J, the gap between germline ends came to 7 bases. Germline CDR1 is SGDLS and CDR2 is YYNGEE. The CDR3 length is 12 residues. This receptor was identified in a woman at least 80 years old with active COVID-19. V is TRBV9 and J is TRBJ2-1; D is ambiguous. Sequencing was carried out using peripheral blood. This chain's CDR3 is CASSVDDFEQFF. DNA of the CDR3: TGTGCCAGCAGCGTAGATGACTTTGAGCAGTTCTTC.